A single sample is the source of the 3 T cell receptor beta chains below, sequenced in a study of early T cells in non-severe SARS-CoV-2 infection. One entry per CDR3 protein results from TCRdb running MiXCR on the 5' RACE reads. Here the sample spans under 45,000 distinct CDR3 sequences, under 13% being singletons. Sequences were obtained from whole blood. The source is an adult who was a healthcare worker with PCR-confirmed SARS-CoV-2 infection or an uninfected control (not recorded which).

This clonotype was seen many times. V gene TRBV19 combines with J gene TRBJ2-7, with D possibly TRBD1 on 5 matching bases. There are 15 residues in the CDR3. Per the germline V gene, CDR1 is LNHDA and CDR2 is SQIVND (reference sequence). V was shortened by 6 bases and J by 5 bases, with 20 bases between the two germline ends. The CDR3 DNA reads TGTGCCAGTAGCCATTCATCAGGTTGGGGCGACGAGCAGTACTTC. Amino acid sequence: CASSHSSGWGDEQYF.

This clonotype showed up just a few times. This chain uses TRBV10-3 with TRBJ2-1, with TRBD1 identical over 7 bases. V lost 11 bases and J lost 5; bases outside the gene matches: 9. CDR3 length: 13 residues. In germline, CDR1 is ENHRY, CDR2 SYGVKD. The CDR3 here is CAYRQGLNNEQFF. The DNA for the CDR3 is TGTGCCTACAGACAGGGTCTGAACAATGAGCAGTTCTTC.

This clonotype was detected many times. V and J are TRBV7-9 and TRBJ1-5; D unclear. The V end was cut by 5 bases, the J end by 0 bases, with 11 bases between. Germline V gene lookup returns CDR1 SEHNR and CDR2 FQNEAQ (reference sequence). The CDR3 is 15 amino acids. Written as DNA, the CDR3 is TGTGCCAGCAGCCCTGACGGGTATAGCAATCAGCCCCAGCATTTT. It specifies CASSPDGYSNQPQHF.